These 29 T cell receptor beta chains were all obtained from the same sample, sequenced in a study of cytomegalovirus exposure and HLA in healthy donors. PCR employed 60 Vbeta and 13 Jbeta primers. TCRdb's copy holds only in-frame clones and misses some; the assay was immunoSEQ multiplex PCR. The sample lists 130,000 or so clones, roughly 80% seen once, with 1.2% in the top ten. The sequenced sample was PBMCs. All receptors come from a man aged 45-60 years in good health and CMV-seronegative.

The chain has TRBV27 and TRBJ2-5, with 7 bases lining up with TRBD1. This CDR3 region has 14 residues. The V segment lost 6 bases and the J segment 2 bases; nucleotides outside the gene matches: 6. CDR1 is MNHEY, CDR2 SMNVEV, per germline (reference sequence). The CDR3 DNA sequence: TGTGCCAGCAGCACTTTGGGACAGCAAGAGACCCAGTACTTC. Translating gives CASSTLGQQETQYF.

This clone was observed once. CDR3 residues: CASRGQVGELFF. The CDR3 region has the DNA TGTGCCAGCAGGGGGCAAGTCGGGGAGCTGTTTTTT. The chain uses TRBV6-6 and TRBJ2-2; possibly TRBD1 for D (5 bases). With 6 bases removed from V and 7 bases from J, the gap between germline ends came to 9 bases. This CDR3 region has 12 residues. Germline-derived CDR1 and CDR2 are MNHNY and SVGAGI (reference sequence).

This clone has more than one count but fewer than ten. At one boundary the junction diverges from the germline segment, which might be a read error. The CDR3 reads CASSLAGQGFPYEQYF. CDR3 DNA: TGTGCCAGCAGCCTAGCAGGACAGGGCTTCCCCTACGAGCAGTACTTC. The chain joins TRBV7-2 to TRBJ2-7; TRBD1 agrees at 8 bases. The CDR3 sequence is 16 residues long. Germline loops: CDR1 SGHTA, CDR2 FQGNSA.

The rearrangement joins TRBV7-9 to TRBJ1-1; 10 bases are shared with TRBD1. Trimming removed 5 bases from V and 2 bases from J; junction bases left unmatched: 5. This CDR3 spans 15 amino acids. Per germline, CDR1 SEHNR and CDR2 FQNEAQ (reference sequence). The CDR3 nucleotides are TGTGCCAGCAGCGGAGGGACAGGGGTAAACACTGAAGCTTTCTTT. Its translation: CASSGGTGVNTEAFF.

The chain recombines TRBV10-2 with TRBJ2-7, with 8 bases aligning to TRBD1. Germline V lookup: CDR1 WSHSY, CDR2 SAAADI. V trimming: 5 bases; J trimming: 0 bases; junction bases outside the gene matches: 6. CDR3 length: 15 amino acids. CDR3 amino acids: CASSYGQGPSYEQYF. Written as DNA, the CDR3 is TGCGCCAGCAGTTATGGACAGGGCCCCTCCTACGAGCAGTACTTC.

The J gene is TRBJ1-2, the V gene TRBV2; D is ambiguous. The CDR3 consists of 13 residues. V lost 4 bases and J 1 base, leaving 7 bases between the germline ends. Germline loops: CDR1 SNHLY, CDR2 FYNNEI. CDR3 protein: CASSVTDNYGYTF. CDR3 bases: TGTGCCAGCAGTGTTACAGATAACTATGGCTACACCTTC.

Here the CDR3 reads CASLRGQDRAGYEQYF. In nucleotides, the CDR3 is TGCGCCAGTTTAAGGGGCCAGGACAGGGCAGGGTACGAGCAGTACTTC. V and J are TRBV5-1 and TRBJ2-7; TRBD1 matches at 8 bases. The V segment lost 8 bases and the J segment 4 bases; nucleotides outside the gene matches: 17. This CDR3 contains 16 residues. Per germline, CDR1 SGHRS and CDR2 YFSETQ.

The genes are TRBV5-8 and TRBJ2-7, with D maybe TRBD2 (6 bases). V lost 0 bases to trimming and J lost 7 bases, with 17 bases between them. CDR1 SGHTS and CDR2 YDEGEE come from the germline V gene. The CDR3 is made up of 15 amino acids. Here the CDR3 reads CASSLERGSTREQYF. CDR3 bases: TGTGCCAGCAGCTTGGAAAGGGGTTCGACTAGGGAGCAGTACTTC.

This clone has only one observation. V usage is TRBV28 and J usage is TRBJ1-1; no definite D call. This CDR3 is 12 amino acids long. The ends were cut back, 2 bases at V and 3 bases at J, with 4 bases in the middle. Germline lookup yields CDR1 MDHEN and CDR2 SYDVKM. The CDR3 region is CASSLQDTEAFF. In DNA, the CDR3 is TGTGCCAGCAGTTTACAGGACACTGAAGCTTTCTTT.

The gene calls are TRBV2 and TRBJ2-7, with TRBD2 as a possible D gene (6 bases). The CDR3 loop spans 13 amino acids. Germline-derived CDR1 and CDR2 are SNHLY and FYNNEI. V was clipped by 4 bases and J by 0 bases, with 7 bases between them. Here the CDR3 DNA reads TGTGCCAGCAGTGTGGAGGGCTCCTACGAGCAGTACTTC. As protein: CASSVEGSYEQYF.

CDR3 residues: CASSFNDRHEQYF. In nucleotides, the CDR3 is TGTGCCAGCAGTTTTAACGACAGGCACGAGCAGTACTTC. The rearrangement uses TRBV27 and TRBJ2-7, with a possible D match to TRBD1 (6 bases). Germline CDR1 MNHEY, CDR2 SMNVEV (reference sequence). Trimming pared 3 bases from V and 5 bases from J, leaving 11 bases between. The CDR3 consists of 13 residues.

The chain links TRBV18 to TRBJ2-7; D possibly corresponds to TRBD2 (5 bases). The CDR3 is 14 residues long. V lost 2 bases, J lost 5 bases, and 13 bases lay in between. CDR1 KGHSH and CDR2 LQKENI come from the germline V gene. The CDR3 loop reads CASSPDYKKDEQYF. For the CDR3, the DNA is TGTGCCAGCTCACCAGACTATAAAAAGGACGAGCAGTACTTC.

V is TRBV19 and J is TRBJ2-5; the D gene is possibly TRBD1 (6 bases). V lost 7 bases and J lost 3, with 12 bases in between. Germline CDR1 reads LNHDA; CDR2 reads SQIVND (reference sequence). CDR3 length equals 13 residues. Here the CDR3 reads CASMDSSEETQYF. CDR3 in DNA: TGTGCCAGTATGGACAGTTCGGAAGAGACCCAGTACTTC.

The chain links TRBV7-9 to TRBJ1-5; D not resolved. Germline assignment: CDR1 SEHNR and CDR2 FQNEAQ (reference sequence). V dropped 3 bases and J dropped 4 bases, with 10 bases sitting between them. CDR3 size: 14 residues. The CDR3 DNA follows: TGTGCCAGCAGCTTCGAAACGGGGAATCAGCCCCAGCATTTT. Translated, it gives CASSFETGNQPQHF.

This clone was counted only a few times. The rearrangement joins TRBV5-8 to TRBJ2-7, with D maybe TRBD2 (5 bases). Germline V gene data show CDR1 as SGHTS and CDR2 as YDEGEE. The CDR3 length is 14 residues. Trimming pared 6 bases from V and 3 bases from J, leaving 16 bases between. As DNA, the CDR3 is TGTGCCAGCAAGAGAGGGCCCGCCGGCTACGAGCAGTACTTC. This sequence encodes CASKRGPAGYEQYF.

V usage is TRBV6-5 and J usage is TRBJ1-3, with D uncertain. The germline V gene encodes CDR1 MNHEY and CDR2 SVGAGI. V was cut by 0 bases and J by 3 bases, with 6 bases left in between. The CDR3 covers 14 residues. This CDR3 is CASSYSRGGNTIYF. For the CDR3, the DNA is TGTGCCAGCAGTTACTCGAGAGGTGGAAACACCATATATTTT.

This chain uses TRBV7-9 with TRBJ1-5, with TRBD1 matching over 7 bases. Germline CDR1 and CDR2: SEHNR and FQNEAQ (reference sequence). The CDR3 extends over 14 amino acids. V lost 3 bases, J lost 4 bases, and 3 bases stayed unmatched. Written as DNA, the CDR3 is TGTGCCAGCAGCTTGGGACAGAGTAATCAGCCCCAGCATTTT. As protein: CASSLGQSNQPQHF.

This clone was seen a handful of times. This CDR3 reads CASSPTYNSRAFF. The CDR3 DNA sequence: TGTGCCAGCAGCCCAACTTACAACAGTAGAGCTTTCTTT. This chain connects TRBV7-3 to TRBJ1-1; D is uncertain. Germline V gene sequence: CDR1 SGHTA, CDR2 FQGTGA. V was pared by 5 bases and J by 10 bases, with 17 bases between. CDR3 length equals 13 residues.

The V gene is TRBV28, the J gene TRBJ1-2, with D possibly matching TRBD1 (5 bases). Looked up from germline, CDR1 is MDHEN and CDR2 is SYDVKM. CDR3 length: 15 amino acids. The ends were cut back, 1 base at V and 3 bases at J, with 12 bases in the middle. The chain's CDR3 is CASSLLRGLHYGYTF. DNA for the CDR3: TGTGCCAGCAGTTTATTAAGGGGATTGCACTATGGCTACACCTTC.

V gene TRBV6-6 combines with J gene TRBJ2-7, with 7 bases aligning to TRBD2. Per the germline V gene, CDR1 is MNHNY and CDR2 is SVGAGI (reference sequence). This CDR3 comprises 14 residues. Losses at the gene ends were 5 bases for V and 5 bases for J; bases not matched to a gene: 9. CDR3 protein: CASSVGLRSNEQYF. The CDR3 DNA is TGTGCCAGCAGTGTGGGACTAAGGTCCAACGAGCAGTACTTC.

The chain is built from TRBV5-5 and TRBJ2-1; 11 bases are a match to TRBD2. The CDR3 is made up of 17 amino acids. The germline V gene encodes CDR1 SGHKS and CDR2 YYEKEE (reference sequence). Unmatched junction bases numbered 9, after V lost 1 base and J lost 6 bases. The CDR3 loop reads CASSLNLAGGLINEQFF. The CDR3 DNA is TGTGCCAGCAGCTTGAATCTAGCGGGAGGCCTGATCAATGAGCAGTTCTTC.

This chain uses TRBV4-1 with TRBJ2-2; 10 bases map to TRBD2. CDR3 size: 17 residues. Trimming took 4 bases from V and 1 from J; bases not matched to a gene: 6. Germline V CDR1 and CDR2: MGHRA, YSYEKL. The CDR3 reads CASSPGLARGNTGELFF. The DNA for the CDR3 is TGCGCCAGCAGCCCGGGACTAGCGAGGGGGAACACCGGGGAGCTGTTTTTT.

The gene calls are TRBV6-1 and TRBJ1-2; tentative D call: TRBD1 (5 bases). The CDR3 extends over 14 amino acids. V lost 7 bases and J 2 bases, leaving 14 bases between the germline ends. Germline-derived CDR1 and CDR2 are MNHNS and SASEGT. The CDR3 coding sequence is TGTGCCAGCACCCAAGGTGGGGCAAACTATGGCTACACCTTC. This gives the protein CASTQGGANYGYTF.

V usage is TRBV5-1 and J usage is TRBJ1-1; maybe TRBD1 (6 bases). Germline V CDR1 and CDR2: SGHRS, YFSETQ. This CDR3 contains 14 residues. V shed 6 bases and J shed 4 bases, with 16 bases lying between them. This CDR3 reads CASTQDSRSTEAFF. DNA for the CDR3: TGCGCCAGCACCCAGGACAGCCGTTCCACTGAAGCTTTCTTT.

This chain uses TRBV27 with TRBJ2-7, with 11 nucleotides matching TRBD2. Per germline, CDR1 MNHEY and CDR2 SMNVEV (reference sequence). This CDR3 is 14 amino acids long. V gave up 0 bases and J gave up 5 bases; unmatched junction bases: 0. CDR3 nucleotide sequence: TGTGCCAGCAGTTTATCACTAGCGGGGGACGAGCAGTACTTC. Its protein is CASSLSLAGDEQYF.

This chain uses TRBV14 with TRBJ2-5; 7 nucleotides align to TRBD1. Germline V gives CDR1 SGHDN, CDR2 FVKESK. Trimming at V came to 1 base and at J to 1 base, leaving 3 bases not matched to a gene. The CDR3 is 15 amino acids. This chain's CDR3 is CASSQGQGFQETQYF. The CDR3 DNA is TGTGCCAGCAGCCAAGGACAGGGATTCCAAGAGACCCAGTACTTC.

The chain uses TRBV5-1 and TRBJ2-5; 7 bases are shared with TRBD2. This CDR3 is built from 15 residues. Germline V gene sequence: CDR1 SGHRS, CDR2 YFSETQ. V lost 0 bases to trimming and J lost 4 bases; unmatched junction nucleotides: 6. CDR3 sequence reads: CASSLGGGRRETQYF. In nucleotides, the CDR3 is TGCGCCAGCAGCTTGGGGGGGGGAAGGAGAGAGACCCAGTACTTC.

This clone was found a few times. The genes are TRBV6-1 and TRBJ1-5, with a weak D call TRBD1 (5 bases). The CDR3 loop spans 16 amino acids. Per the germline V gene, CDR1 is MNHNS and CDR2 is SASEGT. V lost 4 bases and J 0 bases, leaving 13 bases between the germline ends. The CDR3 protein is CASSAQRQYSNQPQHF. The CDR3, as DNA: TGTGCCAGCAGTGCACAAAGACAGTATAGCAATCAGCCCCAGCATTTT.

The genes are TRBV28 and TRBJ1-4, with a possible D match to TRBD1 (5 bases). V was shortened by 6 bases and J by 3 bases, with 26 bases between the two germline ends. From germline, CDR1 is MDHEN and CDR2 SYDVKM. CDR3 length: 19 residues. CDR3 sequence (DNA): TGTGCCAGCAGGCCTATTGGCCGGGACTTCCGCCGGCCTAATGAAAAACTGTTTTTT. As protein: CASRPIGRDFRRPNEKLFF. The entire variable domain, with the rest obtained from reference TRBV28 and TRBJ1-4, is as follows: DVKVTQSSRYLVKRTGEKVFLECVQDMDHENMFWYRQDPGLGLRLIYFSYDVKMKEKGDIPEGYSVSREKKERFSLILESASTNQTSMYLCASRPIGRDFRRPNEKLFFGSGTQLSVL.